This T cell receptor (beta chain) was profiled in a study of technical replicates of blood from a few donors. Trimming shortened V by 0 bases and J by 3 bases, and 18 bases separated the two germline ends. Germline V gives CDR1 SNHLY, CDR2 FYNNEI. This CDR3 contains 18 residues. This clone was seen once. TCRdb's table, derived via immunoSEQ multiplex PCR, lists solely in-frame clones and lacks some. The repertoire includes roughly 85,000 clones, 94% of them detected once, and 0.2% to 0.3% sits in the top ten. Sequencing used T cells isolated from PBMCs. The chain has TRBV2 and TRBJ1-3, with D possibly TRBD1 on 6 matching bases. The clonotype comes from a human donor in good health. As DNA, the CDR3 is TGTGCCAGCAGTGAAGCAAGGTCACAGGGTACCTATGGAAACACCATATATTTT. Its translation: CASSEARSQGTYGNTIYF.